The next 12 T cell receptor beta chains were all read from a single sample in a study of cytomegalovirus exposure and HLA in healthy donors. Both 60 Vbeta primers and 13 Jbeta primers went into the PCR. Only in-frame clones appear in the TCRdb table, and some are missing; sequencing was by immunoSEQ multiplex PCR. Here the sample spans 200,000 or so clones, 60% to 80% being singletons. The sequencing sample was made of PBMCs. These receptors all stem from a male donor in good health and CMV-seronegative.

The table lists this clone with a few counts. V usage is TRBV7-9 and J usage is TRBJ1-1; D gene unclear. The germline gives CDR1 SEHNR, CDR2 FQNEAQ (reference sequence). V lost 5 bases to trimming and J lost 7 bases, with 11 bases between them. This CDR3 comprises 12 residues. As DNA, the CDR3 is TGTGCCAGCAGCGGACTTAGAGTTGAAGCTTTCTTT. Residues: CASSGLRVEAFF. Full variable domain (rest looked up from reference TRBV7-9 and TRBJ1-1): DTGVSQNPRHKITKRGQNVTFRCDPISEHNRLYWYRQTLGQGPEFLTYFQNEAQLEKSRLLSDRFSAERPKGSFSTLEIQRTEQGDSAMYLCASSGLRVEAFFGQGTRLTVV.

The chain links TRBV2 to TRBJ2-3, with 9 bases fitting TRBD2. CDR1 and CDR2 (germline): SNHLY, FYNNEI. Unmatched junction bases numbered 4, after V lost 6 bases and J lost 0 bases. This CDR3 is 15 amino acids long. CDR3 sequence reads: CASSRTSVSTDTQYF. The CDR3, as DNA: TGTGCCAGCAGCCGGACTAGCGTAAGCACAGATACGCAGTATTTT.

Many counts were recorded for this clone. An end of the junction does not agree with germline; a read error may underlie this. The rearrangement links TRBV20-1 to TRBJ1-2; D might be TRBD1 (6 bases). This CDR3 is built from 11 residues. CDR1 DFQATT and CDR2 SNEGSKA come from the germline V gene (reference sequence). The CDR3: CSARVSGALPF. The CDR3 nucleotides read TGCAGTGCTAGAGTCTCAGGGGCCCTACCCTTC.

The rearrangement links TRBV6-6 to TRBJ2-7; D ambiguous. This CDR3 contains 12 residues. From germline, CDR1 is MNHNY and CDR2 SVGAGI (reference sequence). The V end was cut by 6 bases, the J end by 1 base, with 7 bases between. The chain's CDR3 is CASSLTSYEQYF. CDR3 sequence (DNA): TGTGCCAGCAGCCTTACTTCCTACGAGCAGTACTTC.

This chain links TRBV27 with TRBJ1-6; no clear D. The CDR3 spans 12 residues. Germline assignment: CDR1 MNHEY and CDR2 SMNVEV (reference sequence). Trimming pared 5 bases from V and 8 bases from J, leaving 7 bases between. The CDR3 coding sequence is TGTGCCAGCAGTCTCCGGGATTCACCCCTCCACTTT. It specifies CASSLRDSPLHF.

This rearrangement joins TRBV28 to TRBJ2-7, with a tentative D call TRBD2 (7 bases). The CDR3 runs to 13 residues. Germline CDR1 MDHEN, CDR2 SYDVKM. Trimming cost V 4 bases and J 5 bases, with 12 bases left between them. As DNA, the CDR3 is TGTGCCAGCAGTTGGGGGGGGGCCAACGAGCAGTACTTC. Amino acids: CASSWGGANEQYF.

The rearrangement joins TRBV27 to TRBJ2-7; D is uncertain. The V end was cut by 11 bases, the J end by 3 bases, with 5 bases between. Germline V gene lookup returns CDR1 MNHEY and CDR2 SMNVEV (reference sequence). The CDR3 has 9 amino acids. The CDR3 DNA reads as TGTGCCTCCGTCTACGAGCAGTACTTC. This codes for CASVYEQYF.

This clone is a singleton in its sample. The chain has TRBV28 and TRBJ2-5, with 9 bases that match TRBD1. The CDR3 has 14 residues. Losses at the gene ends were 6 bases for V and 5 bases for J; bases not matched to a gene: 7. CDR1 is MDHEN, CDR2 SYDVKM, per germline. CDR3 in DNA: TGTGCCAGCAGCAGGGACAGGGTGGTCGAGACCCAGTACTTC. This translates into CASSRDRVVETQYF.

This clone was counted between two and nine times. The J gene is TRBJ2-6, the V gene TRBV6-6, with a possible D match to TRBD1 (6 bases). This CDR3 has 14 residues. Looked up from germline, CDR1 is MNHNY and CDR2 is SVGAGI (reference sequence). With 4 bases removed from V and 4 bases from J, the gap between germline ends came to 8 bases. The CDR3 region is CASSSGQGANVLTF. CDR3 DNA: TGTGCCAGCAGTTCAGGACAGGGGGCCAACGTCCTGACTTTC.

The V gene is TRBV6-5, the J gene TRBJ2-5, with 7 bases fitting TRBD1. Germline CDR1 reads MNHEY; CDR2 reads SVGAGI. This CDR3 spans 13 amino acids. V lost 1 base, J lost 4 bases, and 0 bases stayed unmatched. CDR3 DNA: TGTGCCAGCAGTTACTGGACAGGAGAGACCCAGTACTTC. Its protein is CASSYWTGETQYF.

In nucleotides, the CDR3 is TGTGCCAGCAGCCTGGCAATGAACACTGAAGCTTTCTTT. Protein: CASSLAMNTEAFF. The chain recombines TRBV14 with TRBJ1-1; D uncertain. CDR1 is SGHDN and CDR2 is FVKESK in the germline V gene. The CDR3 totals 13 residues. Trimming cost V 4 bases and J 0 bases, with 6 bases left between them.

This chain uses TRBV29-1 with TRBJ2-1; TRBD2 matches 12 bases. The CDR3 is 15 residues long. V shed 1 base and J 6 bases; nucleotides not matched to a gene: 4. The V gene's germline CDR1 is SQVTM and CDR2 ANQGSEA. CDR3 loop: CSVEGTSGKVNEQFF. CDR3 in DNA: TGCAGCGTTGAAGGGACTAGCGGGAAGGTCAATGAGCAGTTCTTC.